Listed here are 8 T cell receptor beta chains from one sample, sequenced in a study of T cell responses to AZD1222 COVID-19 vaccine. Assay used: immunoSEQ multiplex PCR; TCRdb lists only in-frame clones, some missing. The sample consists of about 97,000 clones, about 86% of them appearing once. The source material was peripheral blood, sampled on day 0 of AZD1222 vaccination. The receptors derive from an adult in good health.

This clone was counted once. The chain employs TRBV5-8 and TRBJ1-5, with 7 bases that match TRBD1. Unmatched junction bases numbered 7, after V lost 2 bases and J lost 5 bases. CDR1 SGHTS and CDR2 YDEGEE come from the germline V gene. The CDR3 runs to 15 residues. The CDR3 reads CASSFGTVVDQPQHF. The CDR3, as DNA: TGTGCCAGCAGCTTTGGGACAGTTGTGGATCAGCCCCAGCATTTT.

V gene TRBV27 combines with J gene TRBJ2-6; no clear D. Trimming cost V 6 bases and J 3 bases, with 3 bases left between them. Germline V gene sequence: CDR1 MNHEY, CDR2 SMNVEV (reference sequence). The CDR3 length is 12 residues. CDR3 in DNA: TGTGCCAGCAGGTTTGGGGCCAACGTCCTGACTTTC. Its translation: CASRFGANVLTF.

This chain links TRBV28 with TRBJ1-3; tentative D call: TRBD1 (5 bases). CDR3 size: 14 residues. The germline V gene encodes CDR1 MDHEN and CDR2 SYDVKM. Between the trimmed V and J ends, which lost 6 bases and 3 bases, there was a span of 12 bases. The CDR3 sequence is CASSLQGGGNTIYF. DNA for the CDR3: TGTGCCAGCAGCCTTCAGGGAGGTGGAAACACCATATATTTT.

This chain joins TRBV27 and TRBJ1-6, with 7 bases identical to TRBD1. The CDR3 loop spans 17 amino acids. Germline V gives CDR1 MNHEY, CDR2 SMNVEV (reference sequence). V gave up 3 bases and J gave up 6 bases; unmatched junction bases: 11. The CDR3 region has the DNA TGTGCCAGCAGTTTCCACCTAACCGGGACAGTTAATTCACCCCTCCACTTT. Its protein is CASSFHLTGTVNSPLHF.

The rearrangement joins TRBV5-4 to TRBJ2-7; TRBD2 matches at 12 bases. Per the germline V gene, CDR1 is SGHNT and CDR2 is YYREEE (reference sequence). The CDR3 is 15 amino acids. The V and J ends lost 0 bases and 3 bases, in that order; junction bases with no gene match: 1. CDR3: CASSLGTSGIYEQYF. CDR3 bases: TGTGCCAGCAGCTTGGGGACTAGCGGGATCTACGAGCAGTACTTC.

V and J are TRBV19 and TRBJ2-1, with 9 bases identical to TRBD2. Per germline, CDR1 LNHDA and CDR2 SQIVND (reference sequence). V trimming: 6 bases; J trimming: 2 bases; junction bases outside the gene matches: 8. The CDR3 spans 16 residues. This CDR3 is CASRGEAGGTYNEQFF. As DNA, the CDR3 is TGTGCCAGTAGGGGGGAAGCGGGAGGCACCTACAATGAGCAGTTCTTC.

Note on this clone: The junction differs from germline at one of its ends, possibly a read error. The V call is TRBV28, the J call TRBJ1-4, with 9 nucleotides matching TRBD1. From germline, CDR1 is MDHEN and CDR2 SYDVKM. This CDR3 comprises 17 residues. CDR3 in DNA: TGTGCCAGTAGTTCACTCGGACAGGGGACAACTAATGAAAAACTGTTTTTT. Translation gives CASSSLGQGTTNEKLFF.

The rearrangement uses TRBV4-1 and TRBJ1-1, with TRBD1 as a possible D gene (5 bases). The CDR3 length is 14 residues. The V and J ends lost 2 bases and 2 bases respectively, with 9 bases between them. Germline values: CDR1 MGHRA, CDR2 YSYEKL. CDR3 DNA sequence: TGCGCCAGCAGCCAACAGACAGATAACACTGAAGCTTTCTTT. Encoded protein: CASSQQTDNTEAFF.